Listed below are T cell receptor beta chains from one sample, sequenced in a study of control samples from healthy donors and cancer patients. Only in-frame clones appear in the TCRdb table, and some are missing; sequencing was by immunoSEQ multiplex PCR. This sample has around 140,000 clones, with around 90% found just once. The sample was blood. The receptors stem from a middle-aged man in good health. CDR3s include the opening cysteine and the closing phenylalanine or tryptophan. D genes are given only for firm matches. Not all rows give a size; the values are once, few, many and, for expanded clones, a class.

j_gene | d_gene | abundance | v_gene | CDR3nt | CDR3aa
TRBJ2-7 | NA | once | TRBV28 | TGTGCCAGCAGTTCAGGGAGCGCGGGTTCCTACGAGCAGTACTTC | CASSSGSAGSYEQYF
TRBJ2-3 | NA | NA | TRBV6-5 | TGTGCCAGCAGCCCGGGAAGCAACACAGATACGCAGTATTTT | CASSPGSNTDTQYF
TRBJ1-2 | NA | NA | TRBV5-8 | TGTGCCAGGAATCTCGAAAGAAATCATTCCAGGGCTACCTATGGCTACACCTTC | CARNLERNHSRATYGYTF
TRBJ1-6 | NA | NA | TRBV9 | TGTGCCAGCAGCGTAAGTGATTATTCACCCCTCCACTTT | CASSVSDYSPLHF
TRBJ2-3 | NA | NA | TRBV5-6 | TGTGCCAGCAGCTTGATGGGAGATACGCAGTATTTT | CASSLMGDTQYF
TRBJ2-5 | NA | NA | TRBV15 | TGTGCCACCAGCCCCGGGCTAGCACGAGAGACCCAGTACTTC | CATSPGLARETQYF
TRBJ1-2 | TRBD1 | few | TRBV18 | TGTGCCAGCTCATCAAGCATCACAGGGGGGAATGGCTACACCTTC | CASSSSITGGNGYTF
TRBJ1-2 | TRBD1 | NA | TRBV19 | TGTGCCAGTAGTCCCGGACAGGGGGGTCCCTATGGCTACACCTTC | CASSPGQGGPYGYTF
TRBJ2-1 | TRBD2 | NA | TRBV30 | TGTGCCTGGAGTATGCGGGGGGGATCCTACAATGAGCAGTTCTTC | CAWSMRGGSYNEQFF
TRBJ1-1 | NA | NA | TRBV29-1 | TGCAGCGAATCAATCAAAACTGGGGCTTTCTTT | CSESIKTGAFF
TRBJ2-7 | NA | NA | TRBV2 | TGTGCCAGCACCCCCGAGAGTTACGAGCAGTACTTC | CASTPESYEQYF
TRBJ1-1 | TRBD1 | NA | TRBV15 | TGTGCCACCAGCAGAGTGCCGGGACAGGGGGCAACTGAAGCTTTCTTT | CATSRVPGQGATEAFF
TRBJ1-6 | NA | NA | TRBV5-1 | TGCGCCAGCAGCTTGGATTACAGGGAGGATTCACCCCTCCACTTT | CASSLDYREDSPLHF
TRBJ1-5 | NA | few | TRBV12-3/TRBV12-4 | TGTGCCAGCAGTTTAACCAACTATCAGCCCCAGCATTTT | CASSLTNYQPQHF
TRBJ2-3 | NA | NA | TRBV5-1 | TGCGCCAGCAGCCTCGACGCAGATACGCAGTATTTT | CASSLDADTQYF
TRBJ1-4 | TRBD1 | NA | TRBV28 | TGTGCCAGCAGTTTACGGGACAGGGGGCAAGAAAAACTGTTTTTT | CASSLRDRGQEKLFF
TRBJ2-2 | NA | NA | TRBV5-1 | TGCGCCAGCACCCTGGATGGTCCAAATACCGGGGAGCTGTTTTTT | CASTLDGPNTGELFF
TRBJ2-7 | NA | NA | TRBV10-3 | TGTGCCATCAGTGAGTCGTTAGGGTCCTACGAGCAGTACTTC | CAISESLGSYEQYF
TRBJ2-2 | NA | NA | TRBV30 | TGTGCCTGGACTCAAAAGGGGGGGGCGGGGCTGTTTTTT | CAWTQKGGAGLFF
TRBJ2-1 | TRBD2 | NA | TRBV28 | TGTGCCAGCAGAAAAACCACGGGGGGGCTGGACAATGAGCAGTTCTTC | CASRKTTGGLDNEQFF
TRBJ1-2 | NA | NA | TRBV19 | TGTGCCAGTAGTATAGAAATGAGGGGCTCAGGTAGCACCTTC | CASSIEMRGSGSTF
TRBJ1-2 | TRBD1 | NA | TRBV5-1 | TGCGCCAGCAGCTTGGAAGGGGGCAACTATGGCTACACCTTC | CASSLEGGNYGYTF
TRBJ1-6 | NA | NA | TRBV25-1 | TGTGCCAGCAGTGATCAAACCGGGCCTGAGGATTCACCCCTCCACTTT | CASSDQTGPEDSPLHF
TRBJ1-4 | TRBD1 | NA | TRBV5-4 | TGTGCCAGCAGCCTGAGAAGGACAGGGGGTGTAACTAATGAAAAACTGTTTTTT | CASSLRRTGGVTNEKLFF
TRBJ1-2 | TRBD1 | once | TRBV6-5 | TGTGCCAGCACTATCCACAGGGGGTGGGGTGATGGCTACACCTTC | CASTIHRGWGDGYTF
TRBJ1-2 | NA | NA | TRBV9 | TGTGCCAGCAGCGTAGACCCTGGGGCGGATGGCTACACCTTC | CASSVDPGADGYTF
TRBJ2-2 | NA | NA | TRBV19 | TGTGCCAGTAGTAGGAGGGACTTCTACACCGGGGAGCTGTTTTTT | CASSRRDFYTGELFF
TRBJ2-2 | NA | NA | TRBV27 | TGTGCCACCAAACGGGGCAACGCGAACACCGGGGAGCTGTTTTTT | CATKRGNANTGELFF
TRBJ1-5 | TRBD1 | few | TRBV30 | TGTGCCTGGAGTCCAATCGGACAGGGAAGTCAGCCCCAGCATTTT | CAWSPIGQGSQPQHF
TRBJ1-1 | NA | NA | TRBV6-5 | TGTGCCAGCGGATCAGGACAGTCGGGCACTGAAGCTTTCTTT | CASGSGQSGTEAFF
TRBJ2-7 | NA | NA | TRBV27 | TGTGCCAGCAGATCGGTGAGGGAGAGCTCCTACGAGCAGTACTTC | CASRSVRESSYEQYF
TRBJ1-3 | NA | NA | TRBV9 | TGTGCCAGCAGCCCTGGGTTCGCAGGAAACACCATATATTTT | CASSPGFAGNTIYF
TRBJ1-1 | NA | NA | TRBV9 | TGTGCCAGCAGCGCCTCCCCGGGGCTTGAAGCTTTCTTT | CASSASPGLEAFF
TRBJ2-5 | TRBD2 | NA | TRBV6-5 | TGTGCCAGCAGTTGGGGGGGTAGGGAGACCCAGTACTTC | CASSWGGRETQYF
TRBJ2-2 | NA | NA | TRBV2 | TGTGCCAGCAGAGTCACACGGGACGACGGGGAGCTGTTTTTT | CASRVTRDDGELFF
TRBJ1-1 | NA | NA | TRBV11-2 | TGTGCCAGCAGCTTCAGGGGCGATCTTGAAGCTTTCTTT | CASSFRGDLEAFF
TRBJ2-3 | NA | NA | TRBV7-3 | TGTGCCAGCAGCTTAACAATCCCAGATACGCAGTATTTT | CASSLTIPDTQYF
TRBJ2-1 | NA | NA | TRBV9 | TGTGCCAGCAGCGTACAGGGCCTCTCCTACAATGAGCAGTTCTTC | CASSVQGLSYNEQFF
TRBJ1-1 | NA | NA | TRBV7-3 | TGTGCCAGCAGCTTAACGGGTACTGAAGCTTTCTTT | CASSLTGTEAFF
TRBJ2-1 | TRBD2 | NA | TRBV27 | TGTGCCAGCCTGTCCGGGGGGAACTTCAATGAGCAGTTCTTC | CASLSGGNFNEQFF
TRBJ2-6 | NA | NA | TRBV5-1 | TGCGCCAGCAGCTTGACGGCGGCCGGGGCCAACGTCCTGACTTTC | CASSLTAAGANVLTF
TRBJ2-5 | NA | NA | TRBV11-1 | TGTGCCAGCAGCTTATCAGCCGGACCGCAAGAGACCCAGTACTTC | CASSLSAGPQETQYF
TRBJ1-6 | NA | NA | TRBV6-6 | TGTGCCAGCAGTTACTTGTCCGACCGTGGGGCCCTCCACTTT | CASSYLSDRGALHF
TRBJ2-5 | NA | NA | TRBV7-2 | TGTGCCAGCAGCTTCTGGGGTGTAGGGGGCCAAGAGACCCAGTACTTC | CASSFWGVGGQETQYF
TRBJ1-1 | NA | NA | TRBV13 | TGTGCCAGCAGCCCAGTGGGCGGACTCGAAGCTTTCTTT | CASSPVGGLEAFF
TRBJ2-7 | NA | NA | TRBV5-1 | TGCGCCAGCAGCTTGGAGGCAGGTGGGAAAGGGTACGAGCAGTACTTC | CASSLEAGGKGYEQYF
TRBJ1-4 | NA | once | TRBV6-2/TRBV6-3 | TGTGCCAGCAGTTACGATAGGGCCGCAACTAATGAAAAACTGTTTTTT | CASSYDRAATNEKLFF
TRBJ2-5 | NA | NA | TRBV9 | TGTGCCAGCAGCGTAGTTGGCGGGGAGACCCAGTACTTC | CASSVVGGETQYF
TRBJ2-2 | NA | NA | TRBV5-1 | TGCGCCAGCAGTCGGGGCGCGAACACCGGGGAGCTGTTTTTT | CASSRGANTGELFF
TRBJ1-2 | NA | NA | TRBV13 | TGTGCCAGCAGCCTTGGATCGGGCAGGATTGAGGGCTACACCTTC | CASSLGSGRIEGYTF
TRBJ1-2 | NA | once | TRBV7-3 | TGTGCCAGCAGCTTGCTGGGGGCCGCTAACTATGGCTACACCTTC | CASSLLGAANYGYTF
TRBJ1-5 | NA | NA | TRBV28 | TGTGCCAGCAGTTTACCCAGATCTAGCAATCAGCCCCAGCATTTT | CASSLPRSSNQPQHF
TRBJ1-1 | NA | NA | TRBV2 | TGTGCCAGCAGGGAGGGGTTTGTCACTGAAGCTTTCTTT | CASREGFVTEAFF
TRBJ1-1 | NA | NA | TRBV18 | TGTGCCAGCTCACCACCGGGACAAATGAACACTGAAGCTTTCTTT | CASSPPGQMNTEAFF
TRBJ1-5 | NA | NA | TRBV2 | TGTGCCAGCCTCGAGGGAGGGGGGGGCAATCAGCCCCAGCATTTT | CASLEGGGGNQPQHF
TRBJ2-5 | TRBD2 | NA | TRBV7-2 | TGTGCCAGCAGCTTAAGGACTAGCATTGAGACCCAGTACTTC | CASSLRTSIETQYF
TRBJ2-3 | NA | once | TRBV21-1 | TGTGCCAGCAGCAAAAACCGGACAGGGGGAGGCACGCAGTATTTT | CASSKNRTGGGTQYF
TRBJ2-7 | NA | NA | TRBV7-3 | TGTGCCAGCAGCTTAATGGGAGGCTTTGGTTACGAGCAGTACTTC | CASSLMGGFGYEQYF
TRBJ1-6 | NA | once | TRBV18 | TGTGCCAGCTCACCAAGGCCCCCAGGGAATAATTCACCCCTCCACTTT | CASSPRPPGNNSPLHF
TRBJ1-2 | NA | NA | TRBV29-1 | TGCAGCGTTGAAGCCGCGGATCGCGGCTACACCTTC | CSVEAADRGYTF